Reported below is one T cell receptor beta chain. Germline V lookup: CDR1 LNHDA, CDR2 SQIVND (reference sequence). V was trimmed by 3 bases and J by 1 base, leaving 9 bases between them. The CDR3 runs 14 residues. The data were obtained in a study of T cells in Graves' hyperthyroidism and ophthalmopathy. TCR beta CDR3 regions were amplified from RNA. A set of HTBI primers served as the primers for a first-round RT-PCR of the TCR CDR3. TCRdb recomputed calls from the multiplex PCR reads with MiXCR, one row per CDR3 protein. The repertoire holds 350,000 or so distinct CDR3 sequences, with about 18% as singletons.

Input material: blood. The receptor was isolated from a woman in her thirties with Graves' hyperthyroidism that later progressed to Graves' ophthalmopathy. The chain recombines TRBV19 with TRBJ1-1; D remains unclear. Here the CDR3 DNA reads TGTGCCAGTAGTATCACAGACGGGAACACTGAAGCTTTCTTT. It codes for CASSITDGNTEAFF.